This TCR beta chain was observed in a study of cytomegalovirus exposure and HLA in healthy donors (TCRdb year 2017). With regard to the full study: According to an earlier analysis of 587 of the donors, some 180 million T cells yielded 117 million unique TCR beta sequences and 250 to 350 Gb of sequence data. An early release that covered about 600 HLA-typed donors contained around 330 gigabases of sequencing data and around 80 million unique TCR sequences. Of the roughly 420 genotyped donors, over 80% were placed in the genetic ancestry cluster associated with self-reported Caucasian donors. The study was designed to test whether signatures of past pathogen exposure could be identified by cataloging public T cell receptors. Using immunosequencing, the study profiled T cell repertoires from fewer than 850 subjects and related those repertoires to cytomegalovirus serostatus. A separate validation cohort of approximately 120 different subjects was used in addition to the approximately 700-subject first cohort. To predict cytomegalovirus infection status, the study combined high-throughput TCR immunosequencing, statistical association of individual TCRs with disease status, and machine learning. A later analysis re-analyzed previously published TCR beta repertoires from 666 donors and added high-resolution HLA genotyping to study TCR occurrence patterns. Rather than drawing on any new phenotypic data, the later analysis identified candidate immune exposures from TCR beta sequences and the way those sequences occurred across donors. In an earlier analysis of more than 550 of the donors, high-throughput TCR beta sequencing was used to judge whether each TCR beta V gene segment behaved as functional or pseudogenic. Donor age, sex, ethnicity and CMV serostatus were compiled together with the repertoire data. In a later genetic analysis, genome-wide SNP genotypes for about three fifths of the roughly 670 donors were used, and that subset was treated as a discovery cohort. All discovery cohort repertoires had been generated on a single sequencing platform. HLA typing covered class I and class II loci at four-digit resolution. The number of typed donors differed by locus: about 620-630 for A, B, C, DRB1 and DQB1; approximately 530 for DQA1; over 600 for DPA1; and around 490 for DPB1. Roughly five DR-DQ haplotypes were handled as single units for association and clustering because linkage in the cohort was strong. Across about 380 genotyped donors of the cohort, an average of approximately 200,000 unique TCR beta nucleotide sequences per donor were sequenced, and roughly 20% of those sequences were non-productive.

Here is what the overall study found, with its caveats: CMV serostatus was the only immune exposure information available for the cohort. In a later analysis, the rate of TCR association differed among HLA loci, with DRB1 alleles having the most associated TCRs and HLA-C alleles having the fewest. In an earlier analysis of 450 to 750 of the donors, most TCR beta V segments appeared in productive rearrangements about 90% or about 30% of the time, broadly matching IMGT annotations. A later genetic analysis associated a missense DCLRE1C variant with V-gene and J-gene trimming of TCR beta chains, and an independent cohort replicated the association. A later analysis found that HLA-associated TCR beta chains were more clonally expanded and had lower generation probabilities than equally common non-associated chains. According to a later analysis, most CMV-associated TCR beta chains appeared to be HLA-restricted, and the HLA associations seemed to be driven largely by CMV exposure. Roughly 15 rarely observed V segments, including chromosome 9 orphons, were excluded from the earlier analysis of a few hundred of the donors because counts were too low. Strong co-occurrence of HLA alleles, especially DR and DQ, made assigning TCR associations to individual alleles difficult. In a later analysis, several top co-occurrence clusters were reported to appear linked to parvovirus B19, influenza, CMV and Epstein-Barr virus. In both the original and validation cohorts, the classifier was reported to diagnose cytomegalovirus status with high specificity and sensitivity. In the study, 150 to 200 TCR beta chains were listed as associated with cytomegalovirus. A later analysis associated about 18,000 TCR beta sequences with specific HLA alleles at a false discovery rate of 0.05. The cohort was sequenced for TCR beta chains only, and without alpha or paired-chain data the features that could be detected were limited. A group of highly shared sequence variants was considered likely to be a technical artifact of the sequencing pipeline. The authors suggested that the approach could potentially be generalized to other disease states and immunological phenotypes. Across donors, most TCR sequences were observed very rarely, whereas some public TCRs were present in many individuals. HLA typing was unavailable for some donors at each locus, so association tests used only the typed subset. In vitro tests confirmed that a few of the cytomegalovirus-associated TCR beta chains recognize cytomegalovirus antigens. Presence/absence analyses assumed roughly uniform sequencing depth across donors, an assumption that may not hold. A further reported finding was that TCR beta sequences accurately predicted the HLA-A and HLA-B alleles for most subjects in the first cohort. A later genetic analysis reported fewer N-insertions in productive TCRs among donors in an Asian-associated ancestry cluster than the roughly 620-donor mean. Some IMGT-functional V segments, including TRBV6-2 and TRBV6-3, could not be distinguished by the 87-base-pair reads and were therefore excluded. Correlated functional status among segregating V segments might be attributable to linkage disequilibrium, but an unknown experimental factor could not be ruled out.

With regard to this clone: The antigen this receptor binds is unknown. The input lacks base qualities; no much larger clone sits a single base away.

The cohort was made up of 500 to 800 healthy bone marrow donors. Cohort members were all nominally healthy when sampled, although unrecorded immune exposures were likely present. The donor was CMV seronegative and was included in the group of several hundred seronegative cohort members. Every donor gave a peripheral blood sample, and the peripheral blood mononuclear cells from that sample were used for TCR beta sequencing. The Qiagen DNeasy Blood Extraction Kit was used to extract genomic DNA from the blood cell samples. The CDR3 contains 14 residues, cysteine and phenylalanine counted. The only DNA kept is the CDR3, 42 bases in frame from the first base. Looking up the germline V gene yields CDR1 SGHRS and CDR2 YFSETQ. The germline V end is reduced by 3 bases and the J end by 8 bases; junction bases left unmatched: 7. The library was produced with the immunoSEQ multiplex PCR assay. A mixture of 60 forward primers for TCR Vbeta segments and 13 reverse primers for TCR Jbeta segments was used in the multiplex PCR. Amplification of the CDR3 region of rearranged TCR beta genes was performed with a multiplex PCR assay on genomic DNA. The Illumina HiSeq System was used to sequence the amplified TCR beta libraries as 87-base-pair reads. Per the source publication's procedure: A later analysis tallied roughly 80 million unique TCR beta chains across the 600 to 700 repertoires, and some 10 million of those chains were shared by two or more donors. Raw reads were error-corrected and collapsed into unique sequences with a nearest-neighbor algorithm that merged closely related sequences to remove PCR and sequencing errors. To assign V, D and J gene segments, CDR3 sequences were aligned to IMGT reference sequences. For a sequence to be retained, a match of at least six nucleotides to both a V gene segment and a J gene segment was required. Rearrangements were classified as productive when the CDR3 lacked stop codons and remained in frame with V and J, and all other rearrangements were classified as non-productive. Following IMGT convention, CDR3 was defined as the stretch from the second conserved V-encoded cysteine to the conserved J-encoded phenylalanine. In an earlier analysis of more than 550 of the donors, sequences lacking an unambiguous match to a single V gene segment were excluded. In an earlier analysis of a few hundred of the donors, a V segment was called functional when productive rearrangements were above 56.7%, and segregating when the standard deviation between donors exceeded 5%. A statistical classification framework was built for diagnosing cytomegalovirus status from the catalog of TCR beta chain sequences. In a later analysis, V and J genes were assigned by comparing TCR nucleotide sequences against IMGT/GENE-DB human TR gene sequences. The TCRdist pipeline was used in a later analysis to assign CDR3 sequences and most-parsimonious VDJ recombination scenarios. In a later analysis, every TCR beta chain was defined by the combination of its CDR3 amino acid sequence and its V-gene family, and reads without a unique V-gene family were dropped. A later analysis removed 600 or so highly shared, low-generation-probability nucleotide sequences to deal with suspected cross-contamination and a sequencing artifact. For each public chain, a later analysis derived a clonal expansion index from normalized ranks of inferred template counts within each repertoire. In a later analysis, generation probabilities were computed using a VDJ recombination model fitted to out-of-frame rearrangements, and the results were checked against IGoR. A later analysis scored TCR-TCR, TCR-HLA and TCR-CMV co-occurrence with hypergeometric tests, applying a repertoire-size bias correction to TCR pairs. In a later analysis, false discovery rates were estimated by permuting HLA or CMV assignments 20 times. In a later analysis, co-occurring TCRs were grouped using DBSCAN, and TCRdist sequence similarity was added for clustering within HLA-allele-positive subsets. Co-occurrence clustering excluded repertoires with fewer than 30,000 or more than 120,000 public chains, plus five with anomalous nucleotide sharing. The clones in this table, taken by TCRdb from immuneACCESS, are in-frame only. Not every clone is retained; where verified, under half of the shortfall comes from an unresolved V gene, and the cause of the rest is unknown. V and J calls and clone size are copied from that table; D and trimming were computed from the DNA. This sample gives some 96,000 clones in total; around 82% of them show up just once. The ten largest make up approximately 0.8% of the sample.

The sequence joins TRBV5-1 to TRBJ2-1; TRBD1 fits 8 bases in the junction. The sample consisted of PBMCs. This clonotype was obtained from an older woman in good health and CMV-seronegative. The nucleotides are TGCGCCAGCAGCTCCGGGACAGGCTTGGATGAGCAGTTCTTC. This codes for CASSSGTGLDEQFF.